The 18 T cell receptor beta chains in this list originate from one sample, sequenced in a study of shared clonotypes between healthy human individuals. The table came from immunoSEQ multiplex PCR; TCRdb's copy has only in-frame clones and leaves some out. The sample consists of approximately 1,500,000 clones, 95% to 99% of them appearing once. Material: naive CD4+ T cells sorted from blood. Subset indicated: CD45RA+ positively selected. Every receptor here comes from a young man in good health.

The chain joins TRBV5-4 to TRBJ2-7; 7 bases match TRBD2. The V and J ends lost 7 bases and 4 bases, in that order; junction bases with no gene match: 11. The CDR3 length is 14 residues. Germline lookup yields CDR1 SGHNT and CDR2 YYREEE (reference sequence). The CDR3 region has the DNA TGTGCCAGCCGAATGCGGGAGCTGGATTACGAGCAGTACTTC. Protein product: CASRMRELDYEQYF.

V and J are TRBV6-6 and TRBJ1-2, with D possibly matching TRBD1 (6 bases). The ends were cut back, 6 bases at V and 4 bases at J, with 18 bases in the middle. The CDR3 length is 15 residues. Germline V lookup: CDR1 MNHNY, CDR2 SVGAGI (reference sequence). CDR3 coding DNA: TGTGCCAGCAGGATAACCGGACAGACAGTCTATGGCTACACCTTC. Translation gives CASRITGQTVYGYTF.

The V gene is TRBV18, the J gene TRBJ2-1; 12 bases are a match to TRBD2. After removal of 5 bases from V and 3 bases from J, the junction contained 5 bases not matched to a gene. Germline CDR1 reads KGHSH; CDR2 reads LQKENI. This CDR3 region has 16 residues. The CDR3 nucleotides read TGTGCCAGCTCAACGTTGGGACTAGCGGGCTACAATGAGCAGTTCTTC. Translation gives CASSTLGLAGYNEQFF.

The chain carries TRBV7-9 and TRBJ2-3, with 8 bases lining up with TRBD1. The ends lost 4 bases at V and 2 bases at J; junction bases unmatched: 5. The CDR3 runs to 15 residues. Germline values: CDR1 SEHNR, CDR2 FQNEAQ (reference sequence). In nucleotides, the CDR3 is TGTGCCAGCAGCTCCCTGGACAGGGACACAGATACGCAGTATTTT. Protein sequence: CASSSLDRDTDTQYF.

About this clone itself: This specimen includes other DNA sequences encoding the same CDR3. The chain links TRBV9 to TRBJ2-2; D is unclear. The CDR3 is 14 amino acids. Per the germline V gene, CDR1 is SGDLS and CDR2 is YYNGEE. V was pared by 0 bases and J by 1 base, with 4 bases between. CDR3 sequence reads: CASSVDLNTGELFF. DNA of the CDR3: TGTGCCAGCAGCGTAGATCTGAACACCGGGGAGCTGTTTTTT.

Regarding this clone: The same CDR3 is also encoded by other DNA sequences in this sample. DNA for the CDR3: TGTGCCAGCAGCTTGGCCGGGGCCAAAAACATTCAGTACTTC. Protein: CASSLAGAKNIQYF. The rearrangement links TRBV5-4 to TRBJ2-4; no firm D call. Trimming removed 0 bases at V and 1 base at J, with 5 bases between. The CDR3 covers 14 residues. CDR1 is SGHNT and CDR2 is YYREEE in the germline V gene (reference sequence).

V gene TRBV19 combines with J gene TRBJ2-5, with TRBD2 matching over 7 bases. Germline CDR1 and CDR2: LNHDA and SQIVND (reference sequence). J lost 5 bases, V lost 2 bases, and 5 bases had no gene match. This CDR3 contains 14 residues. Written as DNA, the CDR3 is TGTGCCAGTAGTATATCCCAGGGAGGGGAGACCCAGTACTTC. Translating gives CASSISQGGETQYF.

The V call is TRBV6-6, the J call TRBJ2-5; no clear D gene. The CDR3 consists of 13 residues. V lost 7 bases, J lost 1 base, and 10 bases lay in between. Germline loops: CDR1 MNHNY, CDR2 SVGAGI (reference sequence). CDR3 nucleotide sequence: TGTGCCAGCAACCTCGATCCCCAAGAGACCCAGTACTTC. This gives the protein CASNLDPQETQYF.

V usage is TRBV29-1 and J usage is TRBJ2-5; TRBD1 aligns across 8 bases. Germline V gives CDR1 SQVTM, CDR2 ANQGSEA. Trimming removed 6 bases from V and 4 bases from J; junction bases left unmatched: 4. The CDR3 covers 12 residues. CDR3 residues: CSVTDRGETQYF. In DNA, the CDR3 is TGCAGCGTAACTGACAGGGGAGAGACCCAGTACTTC.

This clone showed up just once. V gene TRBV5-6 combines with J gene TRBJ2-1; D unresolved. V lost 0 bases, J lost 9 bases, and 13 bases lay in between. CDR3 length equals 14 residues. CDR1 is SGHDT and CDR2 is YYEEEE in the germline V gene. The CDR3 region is CASSLAKNEGEQFF. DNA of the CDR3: TGTGCCAGCAGCTTGGCCAAAAATGAAGGTGAGCAGTTCTTC.

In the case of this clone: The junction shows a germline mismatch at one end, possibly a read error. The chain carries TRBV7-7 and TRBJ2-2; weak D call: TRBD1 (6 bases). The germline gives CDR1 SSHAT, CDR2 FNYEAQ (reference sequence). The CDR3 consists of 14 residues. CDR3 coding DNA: TGTGCTAGCAGCTCCACAGGGAGTCCCGGGGAGCTGTTTTTT. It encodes CASSSTGSPGELFF. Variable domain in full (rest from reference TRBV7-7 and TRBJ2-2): GAGVSQSPRYKVTKRGQDVTLRCDPISSHATLYWYQQALGQGPEFLTYFNYEAQPDKSGLPSDRFSAERPEGSISTLTIQRTEQRDSAMYRCASSSTGSPGELFFGEGSRLTVL.

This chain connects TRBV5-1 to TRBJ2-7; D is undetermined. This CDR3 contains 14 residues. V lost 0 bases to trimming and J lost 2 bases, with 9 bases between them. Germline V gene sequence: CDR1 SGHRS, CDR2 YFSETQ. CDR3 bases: TGCGCCAGCAGCTTGGAACCCCCCACCTACGAGCAGTACTTC. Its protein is CASSLEPPTYEQYF. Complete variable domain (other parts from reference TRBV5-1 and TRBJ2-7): KAGVTQTPRYLIKTRGQQVTLSCSPISGHRSVSWYQQTPGQGLQFLFEYFSETQRNKGNFPGRFSGRQFSNSRSEMNVSTLELGDSALYLCASSLEPPTYEQYFGPGTRLTVT.

The CDR3 sequence: CAISDIDYEQYF. For the CDR3, the DNA is TGTGCCATCAGTGATATTGACTACGAGCAGTACTTC. The chain joins TRBV10-3 to TRBJ2-7, with no clear D. The CDR3 covers 12 residues. Germline V gene data show CDR1 as ENHRY and CDR2 as SYGVKD. The germline V and J ends were trimmed by 3 bases and 3 bases, with 6 bases remaining between them.

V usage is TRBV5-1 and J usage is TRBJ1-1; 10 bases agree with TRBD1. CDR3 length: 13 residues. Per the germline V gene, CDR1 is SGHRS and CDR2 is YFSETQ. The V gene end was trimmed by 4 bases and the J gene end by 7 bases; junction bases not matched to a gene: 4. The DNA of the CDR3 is TGCGCCAGCAGCGGGGGACAGGGGAATGAAGCTTTCTTT. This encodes CASSGGQGNEAFF. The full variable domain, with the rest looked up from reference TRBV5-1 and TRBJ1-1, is KAGVTQTPRYLIKTRGQQVTLSCSPISGHRSVSWYQQTPGQGLQFLFEYFSETQRNKGNFPGRFSGRQFSNSRSEMNVSTLELGDSALYLCASSGGQGNEAFFGQGTRLTVV.

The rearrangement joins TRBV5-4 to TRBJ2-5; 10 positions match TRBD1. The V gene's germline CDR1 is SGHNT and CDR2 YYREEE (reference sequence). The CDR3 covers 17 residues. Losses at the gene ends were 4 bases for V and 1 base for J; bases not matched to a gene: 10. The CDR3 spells CASSPMGQGPGQETQYF. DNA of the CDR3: TGTGCCAGCAGCCCCATGGGACAGGGGCCTGGCCAAGAGACCCAGTACTTC. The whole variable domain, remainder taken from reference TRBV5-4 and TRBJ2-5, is ETGVTQSPTHLIKTRGQQVTLRCSSQSGHNTVSWYQQALGQGPQFIFQYYREEENGRGNFPPRFSGLQFPNYSSELNVNALELDDSALYLCASSPMGQGPGQETQYFGPGTRLLVL.

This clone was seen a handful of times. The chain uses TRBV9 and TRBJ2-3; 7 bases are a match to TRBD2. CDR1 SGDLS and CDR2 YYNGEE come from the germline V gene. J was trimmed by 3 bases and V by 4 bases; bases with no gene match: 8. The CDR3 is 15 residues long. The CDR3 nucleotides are TGTGCCAGCAGCCCCCGGCTAGCGGTAACAGATACGCAGTATTTT. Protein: CASSPRLAVTDTQYF.

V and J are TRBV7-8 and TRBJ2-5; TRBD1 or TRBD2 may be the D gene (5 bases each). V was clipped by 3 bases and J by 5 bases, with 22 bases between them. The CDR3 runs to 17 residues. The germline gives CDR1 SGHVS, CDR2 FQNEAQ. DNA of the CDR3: TGTGCCAGCAGCTTGGGTGTAGGGACCCGTAATCGGGAGACCCAGTACTTC. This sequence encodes CASSLGVGTRNRETQYF.

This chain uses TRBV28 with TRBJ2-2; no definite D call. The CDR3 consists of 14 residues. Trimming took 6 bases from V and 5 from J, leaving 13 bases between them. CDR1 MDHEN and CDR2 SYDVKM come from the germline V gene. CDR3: CASRHEWGTGELFF. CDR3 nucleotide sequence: TGTGCCAGCAGACACGAGTGGGGAACCGGGGAGCTGTTTTTT.